In its sample, the clone carrying this T cell receptor beta chain was seen a few times. What it binds is unknown. The data originate from a study of shared clonotypes between healthy human individuals. Points from the study as a whole: Shared clonotypes: 4.5% to 6% naive CD4, around 4% naive CD8, about 2.5% memory CD4, approximately 0.41% memory CD8.

Naive CD8 cells lacked CD45RO, underwent positive selection for CCR7 and left out terminally differentiated effector memory CD45RA+ cells. Method: immunoSEQ multiplex PCR; TCRdb's copy keeps in-frame clones and lacks some. This table holds around 1.9 million clones, roughly 91% found once. The sequencing input was naive CD8+ T cells from PBMCs. This TCR was recovered from a man younger than 35 in good health. Some clones in this sample may be carry-over from other donors' samples.

The CDR3 is CAWSTGREKLFF. The DNA for the CDR3 is TGTGCCTGGAGTACAGGGCGTGAAAAACTGTTTTTT. The chain combines TRBV30 with TRBJ1-4; D is possibly TRBD1 (6 bases). CDR1 GTSNPN and CDR2 SVGIG come from the germline V gene (reference sequence). The CDR3 sequence is 12 residues long. Trimming stripped 2 bases from V and 7 bases from J, with 8 bases between.